The present TCR beta chain was sequenced within a study of T cells after posttransplantation cyclophosphamide. Findings of the study overall: After PTCy, TRB diversity resembled that of CNI/methotrexate controls. Tissue-infiltrating T cells from skin or gut overlapped little with blood T cells. Later blood repertoires were often dominated by clones from the donor CD8+ memory compartment.

Cells defined as naive were viable CD3+CD4+ or CD3+CD8+ and CCR7+CD45RA+CD45RO-CD95-CD27+CD28+. From germline, CDR1 is KGHSH and CDR2 LQKENI. Trimming cost V 4 bases and J 6 bases, with 16 bases left between them. This CDR3 has 15 amino acids. Worth noting for this clone: Its antigen is not identified.

Assay: immunoSEQ multiplex PCR; the TCRdb copy retains only in-frame clones and omits some. The sample consists of more than 30,000 clones, over 80% of them appearing once. The sample was naive CD4+ T cells sorted from PBMCs. The chain couples TRBV18 to TRBJ1-5, with D maybe TRBD1 (6 bases). This receptor was identified in a woman aged 55-69 years in good health, CMV-negative, and a related stem cell transplant donor. The CDR3, as DNA: TGTGCCAGCTCACAAACTGGGACATCCGCTCAGCCCCAGCATTTT. It yields the protein CASSQTGTSAQPQHF.